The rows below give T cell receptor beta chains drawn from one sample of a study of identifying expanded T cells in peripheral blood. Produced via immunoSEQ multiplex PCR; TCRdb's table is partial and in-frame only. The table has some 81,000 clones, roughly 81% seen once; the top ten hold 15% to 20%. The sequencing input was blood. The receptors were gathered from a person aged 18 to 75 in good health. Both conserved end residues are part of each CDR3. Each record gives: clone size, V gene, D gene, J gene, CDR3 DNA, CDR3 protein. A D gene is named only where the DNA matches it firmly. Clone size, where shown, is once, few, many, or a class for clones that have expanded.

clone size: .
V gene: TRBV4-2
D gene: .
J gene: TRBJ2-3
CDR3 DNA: TGTGCCAGCAGCCAATTGAAGGAGCCAGATACGCAGTATTTT
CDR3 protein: CASSQLKEPDTQYF

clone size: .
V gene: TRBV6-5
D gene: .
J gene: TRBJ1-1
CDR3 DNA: TGTGCCAGCAGTTCTTTTCGACAGGCCGGCACTGAAGCTTTCTTT
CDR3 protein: CASSSFRQAGTEAFF

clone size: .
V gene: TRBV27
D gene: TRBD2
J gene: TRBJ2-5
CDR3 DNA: TGTGCCAGCAGTTTTAGACTAGCGGGAGAACGTCGGGCAAGGGAGACCCAGTACTTC
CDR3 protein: CASSFRLAGERRARETQYF

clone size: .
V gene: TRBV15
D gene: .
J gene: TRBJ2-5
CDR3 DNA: TGTGCCACCAGCAGACCGGGAGAGGGGGGCCAGGAGACCCAGTACTTC
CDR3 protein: CATSRPGEGGQETQYF

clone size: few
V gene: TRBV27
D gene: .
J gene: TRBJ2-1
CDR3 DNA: TGTGCCAGTTCACGGGGGAGTGAGCAGTTCTTC
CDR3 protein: CASSRGSEQFF

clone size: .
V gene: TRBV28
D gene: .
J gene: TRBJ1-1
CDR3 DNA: TGTGCCAGCAGGGAGGTGGCCCAGGGCACTGAAGCTTTCTTT
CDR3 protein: CASREVAQGTEAFF

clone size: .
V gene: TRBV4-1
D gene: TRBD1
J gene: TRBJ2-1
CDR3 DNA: TGCGCCAGCAGCCAAGATTTCAGACAGGGGGCTAATGAGCAGTTCTTC
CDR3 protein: CASSQDFRQGANEQFF

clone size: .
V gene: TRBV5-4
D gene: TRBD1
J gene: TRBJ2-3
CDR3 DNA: TGTGCCAGCAGTTTAGTAGAGGACAGGACGCAGTATTTT
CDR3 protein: CASSLVEDRTQYF

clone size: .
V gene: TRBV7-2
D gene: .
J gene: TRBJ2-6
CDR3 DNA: TGTGCCAGCAGCGCCGGGATCTCTGGGGCCAACGTCCTGACTTTC
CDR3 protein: CASSAGISGANVLTF

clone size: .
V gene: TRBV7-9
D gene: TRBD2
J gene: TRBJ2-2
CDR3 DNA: TGTGCCAGCAGCTTAGCTAGCGGGATAAACACCGGGGAGCTGTTTTTT
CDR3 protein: CASSLASGINTGELFF